This TCR beta chain originates from a study of T cells in Graves' hyperthyroidism and ophthalmopathy. Study conclusions and caveats: It was a median roughly six months before onset that the model predicted ophthalmopathy. In blood, most of the thyroid clonotypes expanded above 0.001 were also present.

Hyperthyroidism of Graves' type that showed no ophthalmopathy progression within 18 months was stable. Patients showing uncontrolled infection, other autoimmune disease, pregnancy or lactation were ineligible. Researchers amplified the TCR beta CDR3 regions from RNA transcripts. RT-PCR in the first round (using the HTBI primer set) targeted the TCR CDR3. TCRdb itself ran the multiplex PCR reads through MiXCR, one entry per CDR3 protein. This repertoire shows hundreds of thousands of distinct CDR3 sequences, under 60% found once; its top ten account for 8.2%. Worth noting for this clonotype: Its antigen is undetermined.

V was clipped by 5 bases and J by 3 bases, with 10 bases between them. Germline CDR1 and CDR2: SNHLY and FYNNEI. The CDR3 extends over 13 amino acids. The gene calls are TRBV2 and TRBJ1-2; no clear D. This TCR derives from a woman aged 18 to 35 with Graves' hyperthyroidism. The sequenced material came from peripheral blood or thyroid tissue (not recorded which). As DNA, the CDR3 is TGTGCCAGCAGTTTCGTTTATGACTATGGCTACACCTTC. It yields the protein CASSFVYDYGYTF.